One sample yielded the 17 T cell receptor beta chains listed below, sequenced in a study of T cell repertoires in cytomegalovirus infection. TCRdb re-analysed the reads in MiXCR, keeping a single row per CDR3 protein. The sample shows 500,000 to 600,000 distinct CDR3 sequences, about 15% of them seen only once. The sample taken for sequencing was CD8+ T cells from PBMCs. These receptors came from a human donor in good health (CMV status not recorded). Some clones in this sample may be carry-over from other donors' samples.

This clonotype has at least ten counts. V and J are TRBV7-8 and TRBJ1-1; no firm D call. Per germline, CDR1 SGHVS and CDR2 FQNEAQ. This CDR3 region has 15 residues. Trimming removed 0 bases from V and 3 bases from J, with 11 bases in between. The CDR3 bases are TGTGCCAGCAGCTTAGCGTATGTGGTGGACACTGAAGCTTTCTTT. Amino acids: CASSLAYVVDTEAFF. Full variable domain (remainder filled in from reference TRBV7-8 and TRBJ1-1): GAGVSQSPRYKVAKRGQDVALRCDPISGHVSLFWYQQALGQGPEFLTYFQNEAQLDKSGLPSDRFFAERPEGSVSTLKIQRTQQEDSAVYLCASSLAYVVDTEAFFGQGTRLTVV.

The V and J genes are TRBV6-2 or TRBV6-3 and TRBJ2-4; 7 nucleotides match TRBD1. Germline V gene sequence: CDR1 MNHEY, CDR2 SVGEGT. V was clipped by 4 bases and J by 3 bases; unmatched bases: 12. CDR3 length: 17 amino acids. In nucleotides, the CDR3 is TGTGCCAGCAGTTCTCCCTACAGGGGAGTGGGCAAAAACATTCAGTACTTC. Amino acids: CASSSPYRGVGKNIQYF.

This clonotype showed up many times. The chain recombines TRBV7-8 with TRBJ1-5; unclear D gene. The CDR3 has 16 residues. V was trimmed by 2 bases and J by 2 bases, leaving 13 bases between them. CDR1 and CDR2 from the germline V gene are SGHVS and FQNEAQ. This CDR3 reads CASSLRVSSGNQPQHF. In DNA, the CDR3 is TGTGCCAGCAGCTTACGCGTCAGCTCGGGCAATCAGCCCCAGCATTTT.

In this sample, this clonotype turned up many times. The chain uses TRBV12-3 or TRBV12-4 and TRBJ2-3; D perhaps matches TRBD1 (5 bases). The ends were cut back, 0 bases at V and 8 bases at J, with 15 bases in the middle. The CDR3 length is 15 residues. CDR3 coding DNA: TGTGCCAGCAGTTTAGCTCGACAGCTTTGGACTACGCAGTATTTT. Translating gives CASSLARQLWTTQYF.

This clonotype has just one count. This chain uses TRBV20-1 with TRBJ2-7; 8 nucleotides match TRBD1. CDR1 is DFQATT and CDR2 is SNEGSKA in the germline V gene (reference sequence). V shed 3 bases and J 1 base; nucleotides not matched to a gene: 5. The CDR3 extends over 14 amino acids. CDR3 protein: CSARGGQESYEQYF. CDR3 DNA sequence: TGCAGTGCTAGGGGGGGACAGGAGTCCTACGAGCAGTACTTC.

This clonotype came up many times. The V gene is TRBV6-1, the J gene TRBJ2-7; 9 bases fit TRBD1. The CDR3 contains 14 residues. Germline lookup yields CDR1 MNHNS and CDR2 SASEGT. CDR3 sequence reads: CFCRRDREAYEQYF. In nucleotides, the CDR3 is TGTTTCTGCCGGAGGGACAGGGAGGCCTACGAGCAGTACTTC.

The chain uses TRBV15 and TRBJ2-1, with TRBD2 identical over 8 bases. J gave up 4 bases and V 4 bases, and 6 bases lay outside the gene matches. CDR3 length: 15 amino acids. Germline V gene sequence: CDR1 LNHNV, CDR2 YYDKDF (reference sequence). The CDR3 loop is CATSISTSGYNEQFF. Here the CDR3 DNA reads TGTGCCACCAGCATTTCCACTAGCGGATACAATGAGCAGTTCTTC. The whole variable domain, remainder taken from reference TRBV15 and TRBJ2-1, is DAMVIQNPRYQVTQFGKPVTLSCSQTLNHNVMYWYQQKSSQAPKLLFHYYDKDFNNEADTPDNFQSRRPNTSFCFLDIRSPGLGDTAMYLCATSISTSGYNEQFFGPGTRLTVL.

This clonotype has more than one count but fewer than ten. The chain employs TRBV4-1 and TRBJ2-1; D gene unclear. CDR3 length: 14 amino acids. The germline V gene has CDR1 MGHRA and CDR2 YSYEKL. Trimming left V 3 bases short and J 3 bases short, with 9 bases between. CDR3 loop: CASSQGKRYNEQFF. DNA of the CDR3: TGCGCCAGCAGCCAGGGAAAGCGCTACAATGAGCAGTTCTTC.

This clonotype was detected many times. The chain has TRBV12-3 or TRBV12-4 and TRBJ1-2; D not certain. CDR3 length: 12 residues. V shed 5 bases and J shed 6 bases, with 10 bases lying between them. The CDR3 DNA is TGTGCCAGCAGTCCGGTTTGGGATGGCTACACCTTC. Translating it yields CASSPVWDGYTF.

The table lists this clonotype with a count of one. The chain joins TRBV15 to TRBJ1-4; TRBD1 might be the D (5 bases). The germline V gene encodes CDR1 LNHNV and CDR2 YYDKDF (reference sequence). The germline V and J ends were trimmed by 0 bases and 3 bases, with 8 bases remaining between them. This CDR3 has 15 residues. Written as DNA, the CDR3 is TGTGCCACCAGCAGAGACGGGGCACCTAATGAAAAACTGTTTTTT. This codes for CATSRDGAPNEKLFF. The variable domain in full, completed from reference TRBV15 and TRBJ1-4, reads DAMVIQNPRYQVTQFGKPVTLSCSQTLNHNVMYWYQQKSSQAPKLLFHYYDKDFNNEADTPDNFQSRRPNTSFCFLDIRSPGLGDTAMYLCATSRDGAPNEKLFFGSGTQLSVL.

This clonotype occurred many times. The gene calls are TRBV27 and TRBJ2-4; D is perhaps TRBD1 or TRBD2 (6 bases each). CDR3 length: 18 residues. The V and J ends lost 0 bases and 2 bases respectively, with 17 bases between them. Germline loops: CDR1 MNHEY, CDR2 SMNVEV (reference sequence). CDR3: CASSLSGGPRRSKNIQYF. The CDR3 coding sequence is TGTGCCAGCAGTTTATCGGGGGGCCCAAGGAGGTCCAAAAACATTCAGTACTTC.

A few counts support this clonotype. CDR3 sequence: CASSYELAGNEQYF. Written as DNA, the CDR3 is TGTGCCAGCAGTTATGAACTAGCGGGAAACGAGCAGTACTTC. This chain joins TRBV6-5 and TRBJ2-7, with TRBD2 identical over 10 bases. V dropped 3 bases and J dropped 5; count of bases not matched to a gene: 4. The CDR3 extends over 14 amino acids. Germline V lookup: CDR1 MNHEY, CDR2 SVGAGI.

This clonotype has at least ten counts. This chain connects TRBV2 to TRBJ2-7; TRBD1 agrees at 9 bases. This CDR3 is 11 amino acids long. CDR1 and CDR2 from the germline V gene are SNHLY and FYNNEI. With 9 bases clipped from V and 7 bases from J, the junction kept 4 bases outside the gene matches. The CDR3 is CARQGAREQYF. The CDR3 DNA reads as TGTGCCAGACAGGGGGCGAGGGAGCAGTACTTC. The full variable domain, its missing parts supplied by reference TRBV2 and TRBJ2-7, is EPEVTQTPSHQVTQMGQEVILRCVPISNHLYFYWYRQILGQKVEFLVSFYNNEISEKSEIFDDQFSVERPDGSNFTLKIRSTKLEDSAMYFCARQGAREQYFGPGTRLTVT.

This clonotype appeared a few times. This chain links TRBV6-5 with TRBJ1-2; D remains unclear. The CDR3 sequence is 15 residues long. Trimming pared 0 bases from V and 4 bases from J, leaving 12 bases between. CDR1 and CDR2 from the germline V gene are MNHEY and SVGAGI. The DNA of the CDR3 is TGTGCCAGCAGTTACTCGATGGCGAAAATCTATGGCTACACCTTC. Its protein product is CASSYSMAKIYGYTF.

The rearrangement links TRBV6-2 or TRBV6-3 to TRBJ1-2; 7 bases fit TRBD1. The V gene's germline CDR1 is MNHEY and CDR2 SVGEGT. The CDR3 contains 14 residues. V shed 2 bases, J shed 5 bases, and the junction held 5 bases outside the gene matches. CDR3 coding DNA: TGTGCCAGCAGTTACCTCACAGGGGCGTATGGCTACACCTTC. This encodes CASSYLTGAYGYTF.

The chain recombines TRBV3-1 with TRBJ2-7; no firm D call. V was cut by 0 bases and J by 4 bases, with 10 bases left in between. CDR1 LGHDT and CDR2 YNNKEL come from the germline V gene (reference sequence). The CDR3 totals 14 residues. The CDR3 DNA sequence: TGTGCCAGCAGCCAAGAACTGAGGCCTTACGAGCAGTACTTC. Protein sequence: CASSQELRPYEQYF.

This clonotype was observed at least ten times. The genes are TRBV7-2 and TRBJ1-3; D may be TRBD1 (6 bases). CDR1 SGHTA and CDR2 FQGNSA come from the germline V gene. The CDR3 spans 17 residues. V shed 0 bases and J shed 3 bases, with 15 bases lying between them. CDR3 amino acids: CASSLAPGQFLGNTIYF. The CDR3 DNA reads TGTGCCAGCAGCTTAGCACCCGGACAGTTCCTTGGAAACACCATATATTTT. Filled out from reference TRBV7-2 and TRBJ1-3, the complete variable domain reads GAGVSQSPSNKVTEKGKDVELRCDPISGHTALYWYRQSLGQGLEFLIYFQGNSAPDKSGLPSDRFSAERTGGSVSTLTIQRTQQEDSAVYLCASSLAPGQFLGNTIYFGEGSWLTVV.